The 22 T cell receptor beta chains presented below share a single source sample, sequenced in a study of T-cell reconstitution after alpha-beta-depleted transplantation in children. Unique molecular identifiers featured in how the TCRbeta library was prepared. TCRdb reprocessed the PCR reads via MiXCR and lists one record per CDR3 protein. The table shows about 120,000 distinct CDR3 sequences, with 10% occurring only once. The sequences come from PBMCs, collected before TCRalphabeta/CD19-depleted stem cell transplant. These receptors were collected from a boy aged 2 to 10 with acute lymphoblastic leukemia, due to receive a stem cell transplant.

V and J are TRBV15 and TRBJ1-5; the match to TRBD1 covers 7 bases. The CDR3 loop spans 15 amino acids. CDR1 and CDR2 from the germline V gene are LNHNV and YYDKDF (reference sequence). V shed 2 bases, J shed 5 bases, and the junction held 6 bases outside the gene matches. DNA of the CDR3: TGTGCCACCAGCAGAACGGACAGGCTCGATCAGCCCCAGCATTTT. Translation gives CATSRTDRLDQPQHF.

This clonotype was observed a handful of times. The chain couples TRBV15 to TRBJ2-4, with D possibly being TRBD1 or TRBD2 (5 bases each). The V gene's germline CDR1 is LNHNV and CDR2 YYDKDF (reference sequence). The CDR3 runs 14 residues. Trimming stripped 4 bases from V and 8 bases from J, with 15 bases between. CDR3 region: CATSIPSVGDIQYF. For the CDR3, the DNA is TGTGCCACCAGCATCCCATCAGTGGGGGACATTCAGTACTTC. Full variable domain (missing parts from reference TRBV15 and TRBJ2-4): DAMVIQNPRYQVTQFGKPVTLSCSQTLNHNVMYWYQQKSSQAPKLLFHYYDKDFNNEADTPDNFQSRRPNTSFCFLDIRSPGLGDTAMYLCATSIPSVGDIQYFGAGTRLSVL.

This clonotype was seen ten or more times. J is TRBJ2-1 and V is TRBV5-1; 12 bases line up with TRBD2. CDR1 and CDR2 from the germline V gene are SGHRS and YFSETQ. The length of the CDR3 is 20 residues. Trimming cost V 3 bases and J 6 bases; bases outside gene matches: 19. The CDR3 spells CASSSDSASGRARPLNEQFF. The CDR3, as DNA: TGCGCCAGCAGCTCTGACTCAGCTAGCGGGAGGGCCCGGCCTCTCAATGAGCAGTTCTTC.

CDR3 protein: CASSLAGTRSSTGELFF. The CDR3 nucleotides read TGTGCCAGCAGTCTCGCCGGGACACGAAGCTCCACCGGGGAGCTGTTTTTT. V is TRBV12-3 or TRBV12-4 and J is TRBJ2-2, with D perhaps matching TRBD1 (6 bases). The CDR3 contains 17 residues. Trimming removed 5 bases at V and 4 bases at J, with 20 bases between.

This clonotype was seen more than once but under ten times. The chain joins TRBV19 to TRBJ2-1; D is ambiguous. V was shortened by 0 bases and J by 7 bases, with 7 bases between the two germline ends. The CDR3 is 13 amino acids. Germline CDR1 and CDR2: LNHDA and SQIVND (reference sequence). CDR3 region: CASSIDLRNEQFF. The CDR3 bases are TGTGCCAGTAGTATAGACCTCCGAAATGAGCAGTTCTTC.

In this sample, this clonotype turned up a few times. The chain carries TRBV11-2 and TRBJ2-5, with TRBD2 as a possible D gene (6 bases). The V end was cut by 2 bases, the J end by 5 bases, with 24 bases between. This CDR3 region has 18 residues. CDR1 is SGHAT, CDR2 FQNNGV, per germline. CDR3 sequence reads: CASSLHGEVGPQVETQYF. Written as DNA, the CDR3 is TGTGCCAGCAGCTTACATGGGGAGGTTGGACCCCAGGTTGAGACCCAGTACTTC.

This clonotype has a handful of counts. The chain uses TRBV10-1 and TRBJ2-4; D is possibly TRBD1 (5 bases). The germline CDR1 and CDR2 sequences are WNHNN and SYGVQD (reference sequence). V was shortened by 0 bases and J by 9 bases, with 15 bases between the two germline ends. The CDR3 extends over 15 amino acids. The CDR3 here is CASSESVGDWSIQYF. CDR3 sequence (DNA): TGCGCCAGCAGTGAGTCGGTAGGGGATTGGAGCATTCAGTACTTC.

The sample holds a few counts of this clonotype. The V gene is TRBV6-1, the J gene TRBJ2-1; 13 bases line up with TRBD2. J lost 9 bases, V lost 3 bases, and 5 bases had no gene match. The length of the CDR3 is 15 residues. Germline CDR1 MNHNS, CDR2 SASEGT. Here the CDR3 reads CASSDGTSGISEQFF. CDR3 bases: TGTGCCAGCAGTGACGGGACTAGCGGGATCAGTGAGCAGTTCTTC.

This clonotype was found many times. This chain joins TRBV12-3 or TRBV12-4 and TRBJ1-3; D is ambiguous. CDR3 length equals 15 residues. V was shortened by 6 bases and J by 2 bases, with 14 bases between the two germline ends. The CDR3: CASSPVVAAGNTIYF. As DNA, the CDR3 is TGTGCCAGCAGCCCAGTCGTAGCGGCTGGAAACACCATATATTTT.

CDR3 sequence: CASSFLNYGYTF. The CDR3, as DNA: TGTGCCAGCAGTTTTTTGAACTATGGCTACACCTTC. The rearrangement links TRBV12-3 or TRBV12-4 to TRBJ1-2; D is undetermined. This CDR3 has 12 residues. With 3 bases removed from V and 2 bases from J, the gap between germline ends came to 4 bases.

The V and J genes are TRBV18 and TRBJ2-7; D may be TRBD1 (8 bases). CDR3 size: 15 residues. V lost 7 bases, J lost 2 bases, and 18 bases lay in between. Looked up from germline, CDR1 is KGHSH and CDR2 is LQKENI. CDR3 bases: TGTGCCAGCTTCCCCGGACAGGGAGGGACCTACGAGCAGTACTTC. Its translation is CASFPGQGGTYEQYF.

This clonotype was seen repeatedly, ten times or more. This chain joins TRBV5-1 and TRBJ2-7, with 10 bases identical to TRBD2. The germline V gene has CDR1 SGHRS and CDR2 YFSETQ. The CDR3 runs to 17 residues. Unmatched junction bases numbered 12, after V lost 3 bases and J lost 3 bases. The CDR3 sequence is CASSYGPLAGVGYEQYF. The CDR3 DNA sequence: TGCGCCAGCAGCTACGGCCCCCTAGCGGGAGTTGGCTACGAGCAGTACTTC.

This clonotype turned up a few times. The gene calls are TRBV4-2 and TRBJ2-1; either TRBD1 or TRBD2 may supply D (6 bases each). Trimming shortened V by 4 bases and J by 7 bases, and 11 bases separated the two germline ends. Germline V gene data show CDR1 as LGHNA and CDR2 as YNFKEQ. This CDR3 has 13 amino acids. The CDR3 here is CASSRGGGNEQFF. As DNA, the CDR3 is TGTGCCAGCAGCCGCGGAGGGGGAAATGAGCAGTTCTTC.

In its sample, this clonotype was seen a few times. The chain recombines TRBV12-3 or TRBV12-4 with TRBJ2-6; tentatively, D is TRBD2 (6 bases). Trimming took off 2 bases at V and 2 bases at J, with 19 bases between the two ends. This CDR3 comprises 19 residues. The CDR3, as DNA: TGTGCCAGCAGTTTAAACTCCGGGAGACTTCTTGCTGGGGCCAACGTCCTGACTTTC. Amino acid sequence: CASSLNSGRLLAGANVLTF.

This clonotype has ten or more counts. This chain uses TRBV20-1 with TRBJ1-6; 8 bases agree with TRBD1. V lost 5 bases and J lost 6; bases outside the gene matches: 6. This CDR3 has 14 amino acids. The germline gives CDR1 DFQATT, CDR2 SNEGSKA (reference sequence). CDR3 sequence reads: CSADTDRVNSPLHF. DNA of the CDR3: TGCAGTGCTGACACGGACAGGGTTAATTCACCCCTCCACTTT.

The rearrangement links TRBV6-1 to TRBJ2-7; D assignment may be TRBD1 or TRBD2 (6 bases each). This CDR3 is built from 14 residues. From germline, CDR1 is MNHNS and CDR2 SASEGT. V was trimmed by 6 bases and J by 4 bases, leaving 16 bases between them. The CDR3 reads CASRQRLGGYEQYF. Here the CDR3 DNA reads TGTGCCAGCAGACAAAGACTAGGGGGGTACGAGCAGTACTTC.

This clonotype was counted a few times. V usage is TRBV5-1 and J usage is TRBJ2-5, with 12 bases matching TRBD2. The length of the CDR3 is 16 residues. Germline CDR1 is SGHRS and CDR2 is YFSETQ. Trimming took 0 bases from V and 2 from J; bases not matched to a gene: 2. The DNA of the CDR3 is TGCGCCAGCAGCTTGGCCGGACTAGCGGGGCAAGAGACCCAGTACTTC. It is translated as CASSLAGLAGQETQYF.

The chain carries TRBV5-1 and TRBJ1-1, with a tentative D call TRBD1 (5 bases). CDR1 SGHRS and CDR2 YFSETQ come from the germline V gene. The CDR3 loop spans 14 amino acids. Trimming removed 2 bases at V and 3 bases at J, with 11 bases between. CDR3: CASSFGAGDTEAFF. CDR3 DNA: TGCGCCAGCAGCTTTGGGGCCGGGGACACTGAAGCTTTCTTT.

This clonotype showed up just a few times. The chain recombines TRBV20-1 with TRBJ2-1; possible D gene TRBD2, 5 bases. The CDR3 covers 14 residues. The V end lost 3 bases, the J end lost 3 bases, and 12 bases lay between the germline ends. CDR1 is DFQATT, CDR2 SNEGSKA, per germline (reference sequence). The CDR3 DNA reads TGCAGTGCTAGCGGGAAGGCTCACTACAATGAGCAGTTCTTC. The encoded protein is CSASGKAHYNEQFF.

This clonotype was observed a handful of times. This chain connects TRBV2 to TRBJ2-2; TRBD2 matches 10 bases. V was pared by 4 bases and J by 4 bases, with 3 bases of the junction left unmatched. Germline CDR1 SNHLY, CDR2 FYNNEI. The CDR3 runs to 15 residues. In DNA, the CDR3 is TGTGCCAGCAGTGCAGTAGCGGGAGGCACCGGGGAGCTGTTTTTT. Amino acids: CASSAVAGGTGELFF.

This clonotype was counted many times. This chain connects TRBV12-3 or TRBV12-4 to TRBJ2-7; 9 nucleotides align to TRBD1. The trim removed 6 bases at V and 1 base at J, leaving 4 bases unmatched. The CDR3 loop spans 14 amino acids. CDR3 nucleotides: TGTGCCAGCAGCCCCGACAGGGGGTCCTACGAGCAGTACTTC. Protein: CASSPDRGSYEQYF.

The sample holds many counts of this clonotype. V usage is TRBV5-6 and J usage is TRBJ2-7; perhaps D is TRBD1 or TRBD2 (5 bases each). Trimming removed 0 bases from V and 5 bases from J, with 12 bases in between. This CDR3 is built from 14 residues. CDR1 SGHDT and CDR2 YYEEEE come from the germline V gene. The CDR3 DNA sequence: TGTGCCAGCAGCTTGGGGGGGACGGTCAACGAGCAGTACTTC. It encodes CASSLGGTVNEQYF.